Listed here is a single TCR beta chain. Its antigen remains unidentified. The V gene lost 1 base and the J gene lost 1 base, with 14 bases spanning the gap. CDR3 length: 17 amino acids. Germline CDR1 is LGHNA and CDR2 is YNFKEQ. This specimen comes from a study of shared clonotypes between healthy human individuals. Study results and caveats: Naive CD4 clonotypes overlapped across a handful of donors at roughly 5%. Represented genetic and exposure-history diversity was restricted by having few donors.

Using immunoSEQ multiplex PCR, the repertoire was profiled, and TCRdb retains in-frame clones only, with some absent. The table has approximately 2,200,000 clones, just over 90% seen once. Naive-designated CD8 cells lacked CD45RO, were positively enriched for CCR7, and omitted terminally differentiated effector memory CD45RA+ cells. There were no recent acute infections or vaccinations among the donors, who were healthy HIV-negative adults. This receptor was identified in a man between 18 and 35 years old in good health. Some clones in this sample may be carry-over from other donors' samples. This rearrangement joins TRBV4-2 to TRBJ2-1; D gene unclear. Sequences were obtained from naive CD8+ T cells from PBMCs. CDR3 loop: CASSQVSARVSYNEQFF. CDR3 in DNA: TGTGCCAGCAGCCAAGTCTCTGCACGGGTATCCTACAATGAGCAGTTCTTC.